This T cell receptor (beta chain) was recovered during a study of T-cell reconstitution after alpha-beta-depleted transplantation in children. Construction of the TCRbeta library involved unique molecular identifiers. TCRdb re-called the PCR reads through MiXCR, storing one row per CDR3 protein. Of approximately 400,000 distinct CDR3 sequences listed, approximately 11% are singletons. There are a few counts of this clonotype. V was clipped by 2 bases and J by 1 base, with 11 bases between them. Germline loops: CDR1 MNHEY, CDR2 SMNVEV (reference sequence). CDR3 size: 15 residues. This chain links TRBV27 with TRBJ1-1; D possibly corresponds to TRBD1 (5 bases). The receptor was isolated from a human donor who donated a stem cell graft to a child with acute myeloid leukemia. The sequencing here drew on PBMCs from the stem cell graft donor, taken from the stem cell graft. CDR3 nucleotides: TGTGCCAGCAGTTTAGTAGACAGTTCGAACACTGAAGCTTTCTTT. It yields the protein CASSLVDSSNTEAFF.